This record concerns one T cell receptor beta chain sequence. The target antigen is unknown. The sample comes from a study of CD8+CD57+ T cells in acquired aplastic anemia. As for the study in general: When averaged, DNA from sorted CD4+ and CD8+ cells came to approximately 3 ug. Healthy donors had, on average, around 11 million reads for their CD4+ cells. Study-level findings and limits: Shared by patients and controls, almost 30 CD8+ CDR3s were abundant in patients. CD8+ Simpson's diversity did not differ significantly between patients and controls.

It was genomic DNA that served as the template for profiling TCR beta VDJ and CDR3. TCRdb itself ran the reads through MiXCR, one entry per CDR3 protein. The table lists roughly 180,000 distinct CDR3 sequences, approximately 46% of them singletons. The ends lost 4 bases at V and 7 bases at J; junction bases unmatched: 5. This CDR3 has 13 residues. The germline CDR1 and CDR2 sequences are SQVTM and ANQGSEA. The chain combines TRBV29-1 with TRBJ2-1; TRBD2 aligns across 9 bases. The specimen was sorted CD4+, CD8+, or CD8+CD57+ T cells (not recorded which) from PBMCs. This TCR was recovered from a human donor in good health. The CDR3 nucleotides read TGCAGCGTTGGTTTTAGCGGGGGAAATGAGCAGTTCTTC. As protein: CSVGFSGGNEQFF.